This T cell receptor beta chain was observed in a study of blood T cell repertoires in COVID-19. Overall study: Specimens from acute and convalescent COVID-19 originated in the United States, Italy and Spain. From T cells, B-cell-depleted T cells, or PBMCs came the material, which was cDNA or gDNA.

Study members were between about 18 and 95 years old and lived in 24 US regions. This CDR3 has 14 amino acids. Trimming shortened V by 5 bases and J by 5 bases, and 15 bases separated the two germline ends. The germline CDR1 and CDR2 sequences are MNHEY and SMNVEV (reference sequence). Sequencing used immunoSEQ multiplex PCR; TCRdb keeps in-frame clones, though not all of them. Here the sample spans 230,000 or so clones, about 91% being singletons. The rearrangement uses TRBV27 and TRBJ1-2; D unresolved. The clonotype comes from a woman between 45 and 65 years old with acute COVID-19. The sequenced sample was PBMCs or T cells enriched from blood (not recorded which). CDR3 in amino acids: CASSTVSSMYGYTF. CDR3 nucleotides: TGTGCCAGCAGTACAGTTTCTTCCATGTATGGCTACACCTTC.